Listed below are T cell receptor beta chains from one sample, sequenced in a study of cytomegalovirus exposure and HLA in healthy donors. Profiling relied on immunoSEQ multiplex PCR, and the TCRdb table lists in-frame clones only, not all of them. Of around 230,000 clones detected, about 79% appear once; the ten largest clones hold 1.5% to 2%. The sample comprised PBMCs. The receptor set was obtained from a male donor in good health and CMV-seronegative. Both conserved end residues are part of each CDR3. D genes are given only for firm matches. Clone size, where shown, is once, few, many, or a class for clones that have expanded.

V gene	clone size	D gene	J gene	CDR3 protein	CDR3 DNA
TRBV5-1	NA	TRBD2	TRBJ2-2	CASSHGGASVGELFF	TGCGCCAGCAGCCACGGGGGGGCCTCAGTCGGGGAGCTGTTTTTT
TRBV27	NA	NA	TRBJ1-2	CASTNTSREGGYTF	TGTGCCAGCACGAATACATCACGGGAGGGAGGCTACACCTTC
TRBV6-5	NA	NA	TRBJ1-5	CASSLRHMAQPQHF	TGTGCCAGCAGTCTTCGACATATGGCTCAGCCCCAGCATTTT
TRBV28	few	TRBD1	TRBJ2-7	CATPGQGPYEQYF	TGTGCCACCCCGGGACAGGGACCCTACGAGCAGTACTTC
TRBV5-1	NA	NA	TRBJ1-2	CASSPDLGQFYGYTF	TGCGCCAGCAGCCCGGACCTCGGACAATTCTATGGCTACACCTTC
TRBV6-5	NA	NA	TRBJ1-1	CASRSGGMNTEAFF	TGTGCCAGCAGGTCGGGGGGGATGAACACTGAAGCTTTCTTT
TRBV11-2	NA	NA	TRBJ1-2	CASSLDQAHWNYGYTF	TGTGCCAGCAGCTTAGATCAAGCGCACTGGAACTATGGCTACACCTTC
TRBV6-5	NA	TRBD1	TRBJ2-1	CASTRGTGNNEQFF	TGTGCCAGCACCCGAGGGACAGGAAACAATGAGCAGTTCTTC
TRBV7-9	NA	TRBD2	TRBJ2-2	CASSLAPTSGRVSTGELFF	TGTGCCAGCAGCTTAGCGCCGACTAGCGGGAGAGTTAGCACCGGGGAGCTGTTTTTT
TRBV7-6	NA	TRBD1	TRBJ1-2	CASSLATGAEGYTF	TGTGCCAGCAGCTTAGCGACAGGGGCCGAGGGCTACACCTTC
TRBV13	NA	NA	TRBJ2-5	CASSQVLTQGNQETQYF	TGTGCCAGCAGCCAGGTTTTAACTCAGGGAAACCAAGAGACCCAGTACTTC
TRBV5-1	NA	NA	TRBJ2-3	CASSQDGDSTDTQYF	TGCGCCAGCAGCCAAGACGGGGATAGCACAGATACGCAGTATTTT
TRBV7-9	NA	NA	TRBJ1-1	CASSLLRGGTEAFF	TGTGCCAGCAGCCTACTAAGGGGGGGGACTGAAGCTTTCTTT
TRBV28	NA	NA	TRBJ1-4	CASSLSGINEKLFF	TGTGCCAGCAGTTTATCAGGTATCAATGAAAAACTGTTTTTT
TRBV7-2	NA	NA	TRBJ2-7	CASSLNLRGDSYEQYF	TGTGCCAGCAGCTTAAATTTGCGCGGGGATTCCTACGAGCAGTACTTC
TRBV9	NA	TRBD2	TRBJ2-5	CASSVGRSGGARETQYF	TGTGCCAGCAGCGTAGGGAGAAGCGGGGGGGCGAGAGAGACCCAGTACTTC
TRBV9	once	NA	TRBJ2-3	CASSGKAGATDTQYF	TGTGCCAGCAGCGGGAAAGCGGGCGCCACAGATACGCAGTATTTT
TRBV28	once	TRBD2	TRBJ2-2	CASSFRAGGRTGELFF	TGTGCCAGCAGTTTTCGAGCGGGGGGGCGAACCGGGGAGCTGTTTTTT
TRBV7-2	NA	TRBD1	TRBJ2-3	CASSLAGGTGGNGVRDTQYF	TGTGCCAGCAGCTTAGCGGGCGGGACAGGGGGCAATGGGGTCCGGGATACGCAGTATTTT
TRBV30	NA	TRBD1	TRBJ1-2	CAWSGQGAPYYGYTF	TGTGCCTGGAGTGGACAGGGCGCACCGTACTATGGCTACACCTTC
TRBV28	NA	NA	TRBJ2-5	CASSFIGAGLQETQYF	TGTGCCAGCAGTTTCATCGGGGCGGGACTCCAAGAGACCCAGTACTTC
TRBV2	NA	TRBD1	TRBJ2-7	CASSRDRGGEQYF	TGTGCCAGCAGCCGGGACAGGGGAGGGGAGCAGTACTTC
TRBV19	NA	TRBD1	TRBJ1-6	CASSAKPRGTSYNSPLHF	TGTGCCAGTAGTGCCAAGCCCAGGGGGACCTCCTATAATTCACCCCTCCACTTT
TRBV30	NA	TRBD1	TRBJ2-1	CAWSGTALYNEQFF	TGTGCCTGGAGCGGGACAGCCCTCTACAATGAGCAGTTCTTC
TRBV19	few	NA	TRBJ1-5	CASSTGISVHQPQHF	TGTGCCAGTAGTACCGGGATCTCGGTACATCAGCCCCAGCATTTT
TRBV7-6	NA	NA	TRBJ2-3	CASSEASTDTQYF	TGTGCCAGCAGTGAAGCTAGCACAGATACGCAGTATTTT
TRBV2	NA	TRBD2	TRBJ2-1	CASSGLAASNEQFF	TGTGCCAGCAGTGGGCTAGCGGCCTCCAATGAGCAGTTCTTC
TRBV7-9	NA	TRBD2	TRBJ2-5	CASSLVGGLVFTQETQYF	TGTGCCAGCAGCTTAGTAGGGGGACTAGTCTTTACCCAAGAGACCCAGTACTTC
TRBV15	NA	NA	TRBJ2-5	CATLGQGAQETQYF	TGTGCCACCCTTGGGCAGGGCGCGCAAGAGACCCAGTACTTC
TRBV19	NA	NA	TRBJ2-7	CASTPTVGSYEQYF	TGTGCCAGTACTCCGACAGTTGGCTCCTACGAGCAGTACTTC
TRBV5-1	NA	TRBD1	TRBJ2-7	CASSGTGTGDEQYF	TGCGCCAGCAGCGGGACAGGGACGGGTGACGAGCAGTACTTC
TRBV28	once	TRBD1	TRBJ2-7	CASSYPRDRGTYEQYF	TGTGCCAGCAGCTACCCCCGGGACAGGGGAACCTACGAGCAGTACTTC
TRBV6-5	NA	TRBD1	TRBJ1-5	CASSHRGGQPQHF	TGTGCCAGCAGCCACAGGGGGGGTCAGCCCCAGCATTTT
TRBV6-5	NA	NA	TRBJ2-1	CASRASYNEQFF	TGTGCCAGCAGGGCCTCCTACAATGAGCAGTTCTTC
TRBV10-3	NA	TRBD1	TRBJ2-7	CAISLTGGGSYEQYF	TGTGCCATCAGTCTTACAGGGGGTGGATCCTACGAGCAGTACTTC
TRBV4-3	NA	TRBD2	TRBJ2-7	CASSHSSSGASYEQYF	TGCGCCAGCAGCCACAGCTCTAGCGGAGCTAGCTACGAGCAGTACTTC
TRBV29-1	NA	TRBD1	TRBJ1-2	CSVDRTGEGYTF	TGCAGCGTTGATAGGACAGGGGAGGGCTACACCTTC
TRBV4-3	NA	NA	TRBJ2-7	CASSQEWASTYEQYF	TGCGCCAGCAGCCAAGAGTGGGCGTCGACCTACGAGCAGTACTTC
TRBV4-1	few	NA	TRBJ1-1	CASSRLQGNTEAFF	TGCGCCAGCAGCCGACTACAGGGCAACACTGAAGCTTTCTTT
TRBV6-1	NA	NA	TRBJ2-2	CASSEEQFTGELFF	TGTGCCAGCAGTGAAGAACAGTTCACCGGGGAGCTGTTTTTT
TRBV5-4	NA	TRBD1	TRBJ1-2	CASSLEGARGYTF	TGTGCCAGCAGCTTGGAGGGGGCGAGAGGCTACACCTTC
TRBV4-3	NA	TRBD2	TRBJ2-7	CASSQDSGGASEQYF	TGCGCCAGCAGCCAAGATAGCGGGGGGGCCTCCGAGCAGTACTTC